This TCR beta chain appears in the sequencing data of a study of T cells in Graves' hyperthyroidism and ophthalmopathy. Study as a whole: Peripheral blood was drawn at first diagnosis, prior to all treatment. Study-level points and caveats: Most expanded thyroid clonotypes above 0.001 also appeared in blood.

Regions amplified from RNA transcripts were the TCR beta CDR3 regions. The primer set for the first-round RT-PCR of the TCR CDR3 was HTBI. TCRdb re-analysed the multiplex PCR reads in MiXCR, keeping a single row per CDR3 protein. The sample shows more than 350,000 distinct CDR3 sequences, about 16% of them seen only once. Participants, patients aged 18 to 65, had newly diagnosed hyperthyroidism with a duration under 2 months. Clinical symptoms, serum thyroxine and TRAb, thyroid ultrasound and orbital computed tomography were used for the diagnoses. Comment on this clonotype: The antigen is unknown.

This sequence was found in a woman aged 30 to 39 with Graves' hyperthyroidism. Sequencing used blood.

The DNA of the CDR3 is TGCAGTGCTAGAGATAGGCGACTAATCAACACCGGGGAGCTGTTTTTT. It is translated as CSARDRRLINTGELFF. The chain combines TRBV20-1 with TRBJ2-2; a weak D match, TRBD2 (5 bases). This CDR3 is 16 amino acids long. Germline V gene data show CDR1 as DFQATT and CDR2 as SNEGSKA (reference sequence). V lost 0 bases to trimming and J lost 2 bases, with 13 bases between them.